These T cell receptor beta chains were read from a single sample in a study of early T cells in non-severe SARS-CoV-2 infection. Each CDR3 protein is one row after TCRdb ran MiXCR on the 5' RACE reads. The sample lists under 35,000 distinct CDR3 sequences, roughly 5.3% occurring once. The sequencing input was whole blood. Receptor source: an adult who was a healthcare worker with PCR-confirmed SARS-CoV-2 infection or an uninfected control (not recorded which). Each CDR3 is given with its conserved first and last residue. Fields, in order: CDR3 DNA, CDR3 protein, clone size, V gene, D gene, J gene. A D gene is named only where the DNA matches it firmly. The size entry is marked missing in some rows and otherwise reads once, few, many or a size class.

cdr3_nt: TGTGCCAGCAGTCCCAGACAGGGGTACCAAGAGACCCAGTACTTC; cdr3_aa: CASSPRQGYQETQYF; clone_size: many; v_call: TRBV2; d_call: TRBD1; j_call: TRBJ2-5
cdr3_nt: TGTGCCAGCAGTTTGTCCCGGGGGGGCTACACCTTC; cdr3_aa: CASSLSRGGYTF; clone_size: medium-sized; v_call: TRBV12-3/TRBV12-4; d_call: -; j_call: TRBJ1-2
cdr3_nt: TGTGCCAGCTCACCACCTGGCAGGGACCGCTACGAGCAGTACTTC; cdr3_aa: CASSPPGRDRYEQYF; clone_size: few; v_call: TRBV18; d_call: -; j_call: TRBJ2-7
cdr3_nt: TGCAGCGTTGTCATGACAGGGACCTACGAGCAGTACTTC; cdr3_aa: CSVVMTGTYEQYF; clone_size: -; v_call: TRBV29-1; d_call: TRBD1; j_call: TRBJ2-7
cdr3_nt: TGTGCCAGCAGCTTAGTGGGGACAGGGGAGAATTCACCCCTCCACTTT; cdr3_aa: CASSLVGTGENSPLHF; clone_size: many; v_call: TRBV7-6; d_call: TRBD1; j_call: TRBJ1-6
cdr3_nt: TGCAGTGCGCCACAGGCCCCGGGACAGACATTCAAAAACATTCAGTACTTC; cdr3_aa: CSAPQAPGQTFKNIQYF; clone_size: many; v_call: TRBV20-1; d_call: TRBD1; j_call: TRBJ2-4
cdr3_nt: TGTGCCAGCAGGGGACTAGCGGGGGCCTACAATGAGCAGTTCTTC; cdr3_aa: CASRGLAGAYNEQFF; clone_size: -; v_call: TRBV6-1; d_call: TRBD2; j_call: TRBJ2-1
cdr3_nt: TGTGCCAGCAGTTCCGGCGCTAGCGGGAGTAACGAGCAGTACTTC; cdr3_aa: CASSSGASGSNEQYF; clone_size: few; v_call: TRBV6-5; d_call: TRBD2; j_call: TRBJ2-7
cdr3_nt: TGTGCCAGTAGTATTGGGTGGAACTTCCAAGAGACCCAGTACTTC; cdr3_aa: CASSIGWNFQETQYF; clone_size: few; v_call: TRBV19; d_call: -; j_call: TRBJ2-5
cdr3_nt: TGCGCCAGCAGCTTGAAGGCAGGGGCATTGAACACTGAAGCTTTCTTT; cdr3_aa: CASSLKAGALNTEAFF; clone_size: many; v_call: TRBV5-1; d_call: -; j_call: TRBJ1-1
cdr3_nt: TGCGCCAGCAGTGAGACACTAGCGGGGACCCAAGAGACCCAGTACTTC; cdr3_aa: CASSETLAGTQETQYF; clone_size: many; v_call: TRBV10-2; d_call: TRBD2; j_call: TRBJ2-5
cdr3_nt: TGCAGTGCCGACTTGGAACGGGAGGGTTTCGGGACCCAGTACTTC; cdr3_aa: CSADLEREGFGTQYF; clone_size: many; v_call: TRBV20-1; d_call: TRBD2; j_call: TRBJ2-5
cdr3_nt: TGTGCCAGCAGCTACACCGGGACAGGAGAGACCCAGTACTTC; cdr3_aa: CASSYTGTGETQYF; clone_size: many; v_call: TRBV2; d_call: TRBD1; j_call: TRBJ2-5
cdr3_nt: TGTGCCAGCAGCTTTATGGGGGAGCAGTACTTC; cdr3_aa: CASSFMGEQYF; clone_size: few; v_call: TRBV7-2; d_call: -; j_call: TRBJ2-7
cdr3_nt: TGTGCCAGCAGCAGCTACTCAAACACTGAAGCTTTCTTT; cdr3_aa: CASSSYSNTEAFF; clone_size: many; v_call: TRBV21-1; d_call: -; j_call: TRBJ1-1
cdr3_nt: TGTGCCAGCAGCAAAGATATGATAACCCAGTACTTC; cdr3_aa: CASSKDMITQYF; clone_size: many; v_call: TRBV21-1; d_call: -; j_call: TRBJ2-5
cdr3_nt: TGTGCCAGCACCTTATTCACCCCCGGCAATGAGCAGTTCTTC; cdr3_aa: CASTLFTPGNEQFF; clone_size: -; v_call: TRBV6-1; d_call: -; j_call: TRBJ2-1
cdr3_nt: TGTGCCAGCAGCCTGAGCGGGGGGTCTCGTGAGACCCAGTACTTC; cdr3_aa: CASSLSGGSRETQYF; clone_size: many; v_call: TRBV7-3; d_call: TRBD2; j_call: TRBJ2-5
cdr3_nt: TGTGCCAGCACCCGCCGGGGAGTAGATACGCAGTATTTT; cdr3_aa: CASTRRGVDTQYF; clone_size: many; v_call: TRBV7-2; d_call: -; j_call: TRBJ2-3
cdr3_nt: TGTGCCAGCAGTTTCAGGCCTGACAGGTCCTACGAGCAGTACTTC; cdr3_aa: CASSFRPDRSYEQYF; clone_size: -; v_call: TRBV6-6; d_call: -; j_call: TRBJ2-7